This T cell receptor beta chain was retrieved from a study of blood T cells in healthy people across ages. The study, taken as a whole, reports: A strong correlation between TCR beta diversity and naive T cell percentage was seen. Long-lived donors exceeded aged donors in naive CD4+ cells and diversity.

Then a second PCR, running about 6 to 12 cycles, was carried out with a sample-barcoded 5' primer and a J-beta primer mix. TCRdb reprocessed the 5' RACE reads via MiXCR and lists one record per CDR3 protein. The sample contains more than 1,400,000 distinct CDR3 sequences, around two fifths of which appear only once. As to this clonotype: Antigen specificity is unknown.

J lost 11 bases, V lost 5 bases, and 9 bases had no gene match. The CDR3 has 13 amino acids. Germline V gene sequence: CDR1 MNHEY, CDR2 SMNVEV (reference sequence). V gene TRBV27 combines with J gene TRBJ2-5, with 9 bases fitting TRBD2. The sample was blood. The sequence was obtained from a woman aged 18-35 years in good health. The chain's CDR3 is CASSGTSKNEQYF. Written as DNA, the CDR3 is TGTGCCAGCAGTGGGACTAGCAAGAATGAGCAGTACTTC.